The 19 T cell receptor beta chains reported below all come from one sample, sequenced in a study of blood T cell repertoires in COVID-19. Only in-frame clones appear in the TCRdb table, and some are missing; sequencing was by immunoSEQ multiplex PCR. The data contain 130,000 to 150,000 clones, 87% of them seen just once; the ten biggest clones take up around 8.3%. Material for sequencing was peripheral blood. The receptors originated from a woman in her forties or fifties with active or convalescent COVID-19.

The sample holds a few counts of this clone. The rearrangement links TRBV18 to TRBJ2-2; 7 positions agree with TRBD2. With 3 bases clipped from V and 6 bases from J, the junction kept 13 bases outside the gene matches. The CDR3 loop spans 17 amino acids. Germline V gene data show CDR1 as KGHSH and CDR2 as LQKENI. The CDR3 nucleotides read TGTGCCAGCTCACCCCCGGATGGCGGGAGAAGAGCCGGGGAGCTGTTTTTT. Amino acid sequence: CASSPPDGGRRAGELFF.

The chain combines TRBV4-3 with TRBJ2-3; 7 positions agree with TRBD2. Germline trimming cut 0 bases from V and 8 bases from J; bases unmatched to any gene: 17. CDR3 size: 18 residues. The germline gives CDR1 LGHNA, CDR2 YSLEER. CDR3 in amino acids: CASSQDLPGAGTVGTQYF. For the CDR3, the DNA is TGCGCCAGCAGCCAAGATCTTCCGGGAGCGGGGACTGTAGGTACGCAGTATTTT.

The CDR3 is CSVKTGTGAYGYTF. In DNA, the CDR3 is TGCAGCGTGAAGACCGGGACAGGGGCCTATGGCTACACCTTC. The V gene is TRBV29-1, the J gene TRBJ1-2; 10 nucleotides align to TRBD1. This CDR3 is 14 amino acids long. Germline V CDR1 and CDR2: SQVTM, ANQGSEA. The V segment lost 6 bases and the J segment 4 bases; nucleotides outside the gene matches: 8.

The chain is built from TRBV7-2 and TRBJ1-2, with D tentatively TRBD1 (6 bases). The CDR3 runs 12 residues. V lost 5 bases, J lost 6 bases, and 10 bases lay in between. The germline gives CDR1 SGHTA, CDR2 FQGNSA. The CDR3 nucleotides read TGTGCCAGCAGCCTGCAGGGGAATGGCTACACCTTC. Protein sequence: CASSLQGNGYTF.

The chain combines TRBV29-1 with TRBJ1-1; D gene unclear. The V end was cut by 4 bases, the J end by 0 bases, with 18 bases between. Germline values: CDR1 SQVTM, CDR2 ANQGSEA. This CDR3 is 16 amino acids long. The CDR3 DNA sequence: TGCAGCGTTGCGGAGTCAGTCCTTCTCATGAACACTGAAGCTTTCTTT. It codes for CSVAESVLLMNTEAFF.

This chain uses TRBV10-3 with TRBJ1-6; the match to TRBD1 covers 8 bases. The CDR3 totals 13 residues. V trimming: 7 bases; J trimming: 8 bases; junction bases outside the gene matches: 4. CDR1 and CDR2 from the germline V gene are ENHRY and SYGVKD. The CDR3 nucleotides are TGTGCCATCACGGGGACAGGAGATTCACCCCTCCACTTT. Amino acids: CAITGTGDSPLHF.

The rearrangement uses TRBV19 and TRBJ2-3; D possibly corresponds to TRBD1 (6 bases). Germline V gene sequence: CDR1 LNHDA, CDR2 SQIVND (reference sequence). The V end lost 3 bases, the J end lost 2 bases, and 15 bases lay between the germline ends. CDR3 length: 16 amino acids. The CDR3 loop reads CASSMEPGHATDTQYF. CDR3 bases: TGTGCCAGTAGTATGGAGCCGGGACACGCCACAGATACGCAGTATTTT.

This chain joins TRBV2 and TRBJ2-7, with 7 bases lining up with TRBD1. The CDR3 spans 15 residues. The V segment lost 5 bases and the J segment 1 base; nucleotides outside the gene matches: 8. Germline V CDR1 and CDR2: SNHLY, FYNNEI. The CDR3 region has the DNA TGTGCCAGCAGTCCCCAACAGGGGCCGTCCTACGAGCAGTACTTC. This gives the protein CASSPQQGPSYEQYF.

This clone was seen a single time. V and J are TRBV27 and TRBJ1-3; 12 positions match TRBD1. The germline V gene has CDR1 MNHEY and CDR2 SMNVEV (reference sequence). With 7 bases clipped from V and 0 bases from J, the junction kept 10 bases outside the gene matches. This CDR3 region has 18 residues. Here the CDR3 reads CASKSMGQGASSGNTIYF. The CDR3 DNA follows: TGTGCCAGCAAATCAATGGGACAGGGGGCGAGCTCTGGAAACACCATATATTTT.

The chain combines TRBV5-1 with TRBJ2-7; 7 nucleotides align to TRBD2. Germline CDR1 SGHRS, CDR2 YFSETQ. The CDR3 spans 15 residues. The V and J ends lost 4 bases and 4 bases, in that order; junction bases with no gene match: 11. The CDR3 sequence: CASSLGTSGGYEQYF. In nucleotides, the CDR3 is TGCGCCAGCAGCCTGGGGACTTCGGGGGGTTACGAGCAGTACTTC.

The CDR3: CASSYRRLSTDTQYF. The CDR3 nucleotides read TGTGCCAGCAGTTACAGGCGGCTGAGCACAGATACGCAGTATTTT. The rearrangement links TRBV6-5 to TRBJ2-3, with D unresolved. The CDR3 is 15 residues long. The germline V gene has CDR1 MNHEY and CDR2 SVGAGI. Trimming took 2 bases from V and 0 from J, leaving 9 bases between them.

The J gene is TRBJ1-1, the V gene TRBV7-9, with 10 bases that match TRBD1. There are 18 residues in the CDR3. Per the germline V gene, CDR1 is SEHNR and CDR2 is FQNEAQ (reference sequence). Germline trimming cut 0 bases from V and 4 bases from J; bases unmatched to any gene: 11. The CDR3: CASSLAGRQGAPGTEAFF. Written as DNA, the CDR3 is TGTGCCAGCAGCTTAGCGGGGAGACAGGGGGCGCCTGGCACTGAAGCTTTCTTT.

The chain employs TRBV5-8 and TRBJ2-7, with a tentative D call TRBD2 (6 bases). Deletions cut 3 bases from V and 4 bases from J, with 11 bases between. CDR3 size: 13 residues. CDR1 and CDR2 from the germline V gene are SGHTS and YDEGEE. The CDR3 protein is CASSSTSVYEQYF. The CDR3 bases are TGTGCCAGCAGCTCGACTAGTGTTTACGAGCAGTACTTC.

The chain is built from TRBV7-9 and TRBJ2-7; perhaps TRBD1 as D (6 bases). The germline V and J ends were trimmed by 5 bases and 4 bases, with 12 bases remaining between them. CDR1 is SEHNR, CDR2 FQNEAQ, per germline (reference sequence). The CDR3 runs 13 residues. CDR3 in DNA: TGTGCCAGCAGCGACGGACAGTTATACGAGCAGTACTTC. Its translation is CASSDGQLYEQYF.

This chain links TRBV5-1 with TRBJ1-1; D is uncertain. The CDR3 extends over 19 amino acids. Germline values: CDR1 SGHRS, CDR2 YFSETQ. The V end lost 2 bases, the J end lost 0 bases, and 23 bases lay between the germline ends. For the CDR3, the DNA is TGCGCCAGCAGCTTCATCCCCGAGGGTATTTTCGGCATGAACACTGAAGCTTTCTTT. Amino acid sequence: CASSFIPEGIFGMNTEAFF.

The chain joins TRBV7-9 to TRBJ2-1, with TRBD1 identical over 9 bases. The CDR3 contains 16 residues. V trimming: 5 bases; J trimming: 0 bases; junction bases outside the gene matches: 5. From germline, CDR1 is SEHNR and CDR2 FQNEAQ (reference sequence). The DNA of the CDR3 is TGTGCCAGCAGCGATGGGACAGGGAGCTCCTACAATGAGCAGTTCTTC. As protein: CASSDGTGSSYNEQFF.

The table lists this clone with a count of one. The chain joins TRBV5-1 to TRBJ1-4; 9 bases are shared with TRBD1. CDR3 length: 15 amino acids. CDR1 is SGHRS and CDR2 is YFSETQ in the germline V gene. Trimming took 7 bases from V and 8 from J; bases not matched to a gene: 12. The CDR3 protein is CASGPTTGGREKLFF. In DNA, the CDR3 is TGCGCCAGCGGCCCTACCACAGGGGGCAGGGAAAAACTGTTTTTT.

This clone has just one count. The chain combines TRBV5-6 with TRBJ2-2, with TRBD2 as a possible D gene (8 bases). The CDR3 sequence is 16 residues long. Germline V gene sequence: CDR1 SGHDT, CDR2 YYEEEE. V was pared by 3 bases and J by 3 bases, with 15 bases between. The CDR3 DNA reads TGTGCCAGCAGCTCTGGGACAGCGGGGGACACCGGGGAGCTGTTTTTT. This translates into CASSSGTAGDTGELFF.

This clone was seen just once. This sequence joins TRBV11-2 and TRBJ1-1, with a tentative D call TRBD1 (6 bases). This CDR3 has 15 amino acids. Germline values: CDR1 SGHAT, CDR2 FQNNGV. V was cut by 5 bases and J by 8 bases, with 21 bases left in between. Here the CDR3 DNA reads TGTGCCAGCAGCAACCCAACAGGGTTAGGGACAGAAGCTTTCTTT. It is translated as CASSNPTGLGTEAFF.